This T cell receptor (beta chain) was retrieved from a study of blood T cell repertoires in COVID-19. The overall study: Donors in the United States, Italy and Spain gave samples during acute or convalescent COVID-19. Nucleic acid was either cDNA or gDNA, and it came from T cells, B-cell-depleted T cells, or PBMCs.

As handled by the study authors: By means of reference gene primer amplification, nucleated cell counts were estimated. Some clones are missing from TCRdb's copy, which holds only in-frame ones; the method was immunoSEQ multiplex PCR. V and J calls and clone size are as listed in that table; D and trimming were resolved from the DNA. The repertoire consists of roughly 180,000 clones, with approximately 86% occurring once and the leading ten covering roughly 10%. The CDR3 is 16 residues long. Germline-derived CDR1 and CDR2 are SGHNT and YYREEE (reference sequence). The J segment lost 3 bases and the V segment lost 0 bases, leaving 4 bases of the junction unmatched.

The chain links TRBV5-4 to TRBJ1-4, with TRBD1 identical over 8 bases. The sequenced sample consisted of peripheral blood. The sequence was collected from a woman of 80 years or more with active or convalescent COVID-19. CDR3 sequence reads: CASSLDRGSPNEKLFF. The CDR3 nucleotides read TGTGCCAGCAGCTTGGACAGGGGGTCACCTAATGAAAAACTGTTTTTT.